This entry features one T cell receptor (beta chain) sequence. This table comes from immunoSEQ multiplex PCR, and its TCRdb copy is limited to in-frame clones, with some not included. The sample has 120,000 to 150,000 clones, approximately 86% seen once. The record originates from a study of blood T cell repertoires in COVID-19. Germline lookup yields CDR1 MGHRA and CDR2 YSYEKL. The V end lost 3 bases, the J end lost 5 bases, and 20 bases lay between the germline ends. CDR3 length equals 17 residues. This chain uses TRBV4-1 with TRBJ1-5; D is unresolved. Sequenced material: peripheral blood. This clonotype was sampled from a woman aged 40 to 55 with active or convalescent COVID-19. CDR3 nucleotides: TGCGCCAGCAGCCACCGGCCCACGGGGTTTAGGGATCAGCCCCAGCATTTT. Amino acid sequence: CASSHRPTGFRDQPQHF.